This TCR beta chain derives from a study of blood T cell repertoires in COVID-19. Overall study: PBMCs, B-cell-depleted T cells, or T cells provided the cDNA or gDNA that made up the material.

In the original workflow: Amplification of reference gene primers provided the estimated nucleated cell counts. Only in-frame clones appear in the TCRdb table, and some are missing; sequencing was by immunoSEQ multiplex PCR. For V, J and clone size, that table is used; D and trimming come from the DNA. The sample lists fewer than 85,000 clones; about 90% were seen once. Germline CDR1 MNHEY, CDR2 SVGAGI. The junction had 8 bases not matched to a gene; V was cut back by 0 bases and J by 4 bases. The CDR3 has 16 amino acids. This sequence originates from a woman between 45 and 65 years old in a cohort sampled during active COVID-19. The rearrangement joins TRBV6-5 to TRBJ2-5; 7 bases are shared with TRBD1. The sequenced sample consisted of peripheral blood. The CDR3 spells CASSYSRQGVRETQYF. The DNA of the CDR3 is TGTGCCAGCAGTTACTCGAGGCAGGGGGTGCGAGAGACCCAGTACTTC.